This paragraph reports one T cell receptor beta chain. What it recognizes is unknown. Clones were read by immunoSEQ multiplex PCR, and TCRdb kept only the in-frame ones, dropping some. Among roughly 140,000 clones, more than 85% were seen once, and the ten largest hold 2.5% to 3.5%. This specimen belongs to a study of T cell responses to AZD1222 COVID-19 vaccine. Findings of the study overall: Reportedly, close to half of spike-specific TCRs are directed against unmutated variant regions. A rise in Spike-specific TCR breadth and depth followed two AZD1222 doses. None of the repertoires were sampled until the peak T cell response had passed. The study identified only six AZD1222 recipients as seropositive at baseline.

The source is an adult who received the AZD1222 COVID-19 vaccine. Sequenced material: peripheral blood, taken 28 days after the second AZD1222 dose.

Here the CDR3 reads CAISEFKETQYF. CDR3 DNA sequence: TGTGCCATCAGTGAATTCAAAGAGACCCAGTACTTC. The chain joins TRBV10-3 to TRBJ2-5; D remains unclear. The germline V and J ends were trimmed by 3 bases and 3 bases, with 5 bases remaining between them. The CDR3 has 12 amino acids. Germline V CDR1 and CDR2: ENHRY, SYGVKD.